Listed below are T cell receptor beta chains from one sample, sequenced in a study of cytomegalovirus exposure and HLA in healthy donors. Assay used: immunoSEQ multiplex PCR; TCRdb lists only in-frame clones, some missing. Of about 170,000 clones in the sample, roughly 79% were seen once. The specimen was PBMCs. These receptors were obtained from a woman in her 50s in good health and CMV-seropositive. Each CDR3 is given with its conserved first and last residue. The D gene is left open where the match is weak. The listing skips clone size in some rows; elsewhere it reads once, few, many or a size class.

CDR3 DNA	CDR3 protein	D gene	J gene	clone size	V gene
TGTGCCAGCATAGGGGGTTCTGGGCGGGAGGGCCTCTCCTACGAGCAGTACTTC	CASIGGSGREGLSYEQYF	TRBD2	TRBJ2-7	few	TRBV28
TGTGCCAGCAGGACAGGTGGGAGCGGGGGGACCTACGAGCAGTACTTC	CASRTGGSGGTYEQYF	TRBD2	TRBJ2-7	.	TRBV5-4
TGTGCCAGCAGTAGGACAGGTCAGAACACCGGGGAGCTGTTTTTT	CASSRTGQNTGELFF	TRBD1	TRBJ2-2	.	TRBV6-5
TGTGCCAGCAGCGTTAGCGGCTCTGGGGCCAACGTCCTGACTTTC	CASSVSGSGANVLTF	.	TRBJ2-6	.	TRBV7-8
TGTGCCACCTCCAAACCACAGGGGACGAACACTGAAGCTTTCTTT	CATSKPQGTNTEAFF	TRBD1	TRBJ1-1	.	TRBV19
TGTGCCAGCAGCTTAAATCCCGGCGGGGGGGCAAATGAGCAGTTCTTC	CASSLNPGGGANEQFF	TRBD2	TRBJ2-1	few	TRBV7-2
TGTGCCAGCAGCTTGGAAACAGGGGGCCTTTATGGCTACACCTTC	CASSLETGGLYGYTF	TRBD1	TRBJ1-2	.	TRBV5-6
TGTGCCAGCACCAGGGACAGATACTACGAGCAGTACTTC	CASTRDRYYEQYF	TRBD1	TRBJ2-7	.	TRBV5-8
TGTGCCAGCGGGAGTTCCTACGAGCAGTACTTC	CASGSSYEQYF	.	TRBJ2-7	.	TRBV27
TGTGCCAGCAGCTTTGGGACTAGCGGGGTACTAGGTAGCCCCTACGAGCAGTACTTC	CASSFGTSGVLGSPYEQYF	TRBD2	TRBJ2-7	.	TRBV7-2
TGTGCCTGGAGTCAGGGGAATAATCAGCCCCAGCATTTT	CAWSQGNNQPQHF	.	TRBJ1-5	.	TRBV30
TGTGCCAGCATCGCACAGGGTAGCACAGATACGCAGTATTTT	CASIAQGSTDTQYF	.	TRBJ2-3	.	TRBV2
TGTGCCAGCAGCTCCAGAGAACAGGGCGGGTATGAGCAGTTCTTC	CASSSREQGGYEQFF	.	TRBJ2-1	once	TRBV5-4
TGTGCCAGCAGCTTGGACAGGGTCCACGAGCAGTACTTC	CASSLDRVHEQYF	.	TRBJ2-7	.	TRBV5-8
TGTGCCAGCAGTGGGGACAGGACTATGGCTACTGGCTACACCTTC	CASSGDRTMATGYTF	TRBD1	TRBJ1-2	.	TRBV2
TGTGCCAGCAGTCGGGGGGATCATTCACCCCTCCACTTT	CASSRGDHSPLHF	.	TRBJ1-6	.	TRBV27
TGTGCCAGCAGTTTCTGGGGGGGCGAGAGATACGAGCAGTACTTC	CASSFWGGERYEQYF	.	TRBJ2-7	.	TRBV28
TGTGCCAGCGCCAGGGTAGGGGAGACCCAGTACTTC	CASARVGETQYF	.	TRBJ2-5	.	TRBV9
TGCGCCAGCAGCAAGGGACAGGGGTCTGAAGCTTTCTTT	CASSKGQGSEAFF	TRBD1	TRBJ1-1	.	TRBV10-1
TGTGCCAGCAGCCTAGGTGGACAGGGATGGGTCACTGAAGCTTTCTTT	CASSLGGQGWVTEAFF	TRBD1	TRBJ1-1	.	TRBV7-8
TGTGCCAGCAGCGCGGGACTAGCAGGCAAAGAGACCCAGTACTTC	CASSAGLAGKETQYF	TRBD2	TRBJ2-5	.	TRBV5-5
TGTGCCAGCAGCCAAGGGACTAGCGGAAATTACGAGCAGTACTTC	CASSQGTSGNYEQYF	TRBD2	TRBJ2-7	.	TRBV4-2
TGTGCCAGCAGTCGGACAGCGCCAGATACGCAGTATTTT	CASSRTAPDTQYF	.	TRBJ2-3	.	TRBV28
TGTGCCAGTAGAGTCGACAGGGGCAACACTGAAGCTTTCTTT	CASRVDRGNTEAFF	TRBD1	TRBJ1-1	.	TRBV19
TGTGCCAGTAGTCCCCGGACAGGGATTCCCCACGAGCAGTACTTC	CASSPRTGIPHEQYF	TRBD1	TRBJ2-7	.	TRBV19
TGTGCCAGCAGTGTAGATTTCTCTGGAAACACCATATATTTT	CASSVDFSGNTIYF	.	TRBJ1-3	few	TRBV2
TGTGCCAGCTCATCCGGAGGAGGGGTGGGCTATGGCTACACCTTC	CASSSGGGVGYGYTF	.	TRBJ1-2	.	TRBV6-5
TGCAGCGCTAGAACCGGGACTAGCGGGGGGGCCGTTGACACCGGGGAGCTGTTTTTT	CSARTGTSGGAVDTGELFF	TRBD2	TRBJ2-2	.	TRBV29-1
TGTGCCAGCAGCTTAGCGCATGACAGGGCCAGTGGCTACACCTTC	CASSLAHDRASGYTF	TRBD1	TRBJ1-2	few	TRBV7-9
TGTGCCAGCTCACCAGGTATCCAGGGAGGAAATGAAAAACTGTTTTTT	CASSPGIQGGNEKLFF	.	TRBJ1-4	.	TRBV18
TGCGCCAGCAGCTTGTGGGGGGGGTCAGTCCAAGAGACCCAGTACTTC	CASSLWGGSVQETQYF	TRBD2	TRBJ2-5	.	TRBV5-1
TGTGCCAGCAGCGTAGATGAGGGGGCCCGAAATTCACCCCTCCACTTT	CASSVDEGARNSPLHF	TRBD1	TRBJ1-6	.	TRBV9
TGTGCCAGCAGCTTATCCCTTTTCCCAGCTAACTATGGCTACACCTTC	CASSLSLFPANYGYTF	.	TRBJ1-2	.	TRBV7-2